This T cell receptor beta chain was observed in a study of T-cell reconstitution after alpha-beta-depleted transplantation in children. Preparing the TCRbeta library involved the use of unique molecular identifiers. Using its own MiXCR run on the PCR reads, TCRdb lists one record per CDR3 protein. The sample holds 350,000 to 450,000 distinct CDR3 sequences; about a fifth are singletons and the top ten take around 3.9%. The CDR3 is made up of 18 amino acids. The germline V gene encodes CDR1 MGHRA and CDR2 YSYEKL. The V gene end was trimmed by 0 bases and the J gene end by 6 bases; junction bases not matched to a gene: 9.

This clonotype originated in a human donor who donated a stem cell graft to a child with acute myeloid leukemia. This specimen was PBMCs from the stem cell graft donor, taken from the stem cell graft. The J gene is TRBJ2-3, the V gene TRBV4-1; TRBD2 aligns across 13 bases. In nucleotides, the CDR3 is TGCGCCAGCAGCCAAGAAGGGGGACTAGCGGGAAGGGGGGATACGCAGTATTTT. It yields the protein CASSQEGGLAGRGDTQYF.